This T cell receptor beta chain was captured in a study of blood T cell repertoires in COVID-19. Across the study: Some COVID-19 samples were acute and others convalescent; all came from the United States, Italy and Spain. T cells, B-cell-depleted T cells, or PBMCs supplied cDNA or gDNA.

The trim removed 6 bases at V and 2 bases at J, leaving 7 bases unmatched. The CDR3 runs 15 residues. Germline V gene data show CDR1 as LGHDT and CDR2 as YNNKEL (reference sequence). TCRdb's table, derived via immunoSEQ multiplex PCR, lists solely in-frame clones and lacks some. The sample yields about 100,000 clones, 70% to 90% seen once. The chain recombines TRBV3-1 (or the pseudogene TRBV3-2) with TRBJ2-3, with 8 bases that match TRBD2. The sample comprised peripheral blood. The sequence was collected from a man aged 40-55 years with active or convalescent COVID-19. CDR3 coding DNA: TGTGCCAGCAGTCCTGTAGCGGGGTACACAGATACGCAGTATTTT. This codes for CASSPVAGYTDTQYF.